The rows below give T cell receptor beta chains drawn from one sample of a study of CD39 and CD103 CD8 tumor-infiltrating T cells. Here immunoSEQ multiplex PCR was the method, and the copy in TCRdb shows in-frame clones only, minus some. The table has some 16,000 clones, 75% to 95% seen once. Material: CD8+ T cells sorted from blood. These receptors were obtained from a human donor with head and neck squamous cell carcinoma. CDR3s include the opening cysteine and the closing phenylalanine or tryptophan. D genes are given only for firm matches. Some rows mark clone size as missing; the rest say once, few, many or name a class of expanded clone.

>TRBD1|TRBV19|TRBJ1-5|-
TGTGCCAGTAGTCTGGGACAGTGGAGCAATCAGCCCCAGCATTTT
CASSLGQWSNQPQHF
>TRBD1|TRBV6-1|TRBJ1-2|-
TGTGCCAGCGAGGACAGGGGAGGGTATGGCTACACCTTC
CASEDRGGYGYTF
>TRBD2|TRBV2|TRBJ2-3|-
TGTGCCAGCAGTGAATGGGCTAGCGGGGGCCATATCTTCAGCACAGATACGCAGTATTTT
CASSEWASGGHIFSTDTQYF
>-|TRBV11-1|TRBJ2-7|-
TGTGCCAGCAGCCTAGACTGGGCTGGGACATACGCTTACGAGCAGTACTTC
CASSLDWAGTYAYEQYF
>TRBD2|TRBV4-2|TRBJ2-7|once
TGTGCCAGCAGCCAGCCAACTAGCGGGGGAATATACGAGCAGTACTTC
CASSQPTSGGIYEQYF
>-|TRBV7-9|TRBJ2-7|-
TGTGCCAGCAGCTTATTAGGGACCTACGAGCAGTACTTC
CASSLLGTYEQYF
>TRBD1|TRBV28|TRBJ1-1|-
TGTGCCAGCAGGATCCGGGACAGGGACACTGAAGCTTTCTTT
CASRIRDRDTEAFF
>-|TRBV29-1|TRBJ2-1|-
TGCAGCGTTGAGGGTGGTTACAATGAGCAGTTCTTC
CSVEGGYNEQFF
>-|TRBV4-1|TRBJ1-1|few
TGCGCCAGCAGCCAAGATCGAGGCACTGAAGCTTTCTTT
CASSQDRGTEAFF
>-|TRBV27|TRBJ1-5|-
TGTGCCAGCAGTTTAGCGGTTCATCAGCCCCAGCATTTT
CASSLAVHQPQHF
>-|TRBV11-2|TRBJ1-2|-
TGTGCCAGCAGCTTAGCGGGGGCCAACTATGGCTACACCTTC
CASSLAGANYGYTF
>-|TRBV7-6|TRBJ1-3|-
TGTGCCAGCAGCAATGGATTGGGAAACACCATATATTTT
CASSNGLGNTIYF
>-|TRBV4-1|TRBJ2-2|-
TGCGCCAGCAGCCAAGAAGGGCGCGGCGGGGAGCTGTTTTTT
CASSQEGRGGELFF
>-|TRBV4-1|TRBJ2-1|-
TGCGCCAGCAGCCCGCTTCAGGAGTACGGCAATGAGCAGTTCTTC
CASSPLQEYGNEQFF
>-|TRBV28|TRBJ2-3|-
TGTGCCAGCAGTCCTAGAGCGGAGATCACAGATACGCAGTATTTT
CASSPRAEITDTQYF
>-|TRBV4-1|TRBJ2-1|-
TGCGCCAGCAGCCAACTTGCAGGAGAAGGAACCTACAATGAGCAGTTCTTC
CASSQLAGEGTYNEQFF
>TRBD2|TRBV29-1|TRBJ2-3|-
TGCAGCGTTGAAGACGGACTAGCGTACACAGATACGCAGTATTTT
CSVEDGLAYTDTQYF
>TRBD2|TRBV7-9|TRBJ2-1|-
TGTGCCAGCAGCTTAGTAATAGCGGGGGGTAGAAATGAGCAGTTCTTC
CASSLVIAGGRNEQFF
>-|TRBV6-1|TRBJ2-1|-
TGTGCCAGCAGTGTCGGCAGCTCCTACAATGAGCAGTTCTTC
CASSVGSSYNEQFF
>-|TRBV29-1|TRBJ1-2|-
TGCAGCGTTGATCCAGGGGAAACTGGCTACACCTTC
CSVDPGETGYTF
>-|TRBV11-2|TRBJ1-4|-
TGTGCCAGCAGCCCGCCGGCAGTAGGACATAATGAAAAACTGTTTTTT
CASSPPAVGHNEKLFF
>-|TRBV30|TRBJ2-7|-
TGTGCCTGGAGTGTACCAGCCCTGGGACGATGGGAGCAGTACTTC
CAWSVPALGRWEQYF
>TRBD2|TRBV5-1|TRBJ2-1|once
TGCGCCAGCAGCTTGGCCGACTTAGCGGGGGGTTATAATGAGCAGTTCTTC
CASSLADLAGGYNEQFF
>-|TRBV9|TRBJ2-3|-
TGTGCCAGCAGCGTAGAAACAGGGAGCACAGATACGCAGTATTTT
CASSVETGSTDTQYF
>-|TRBV13|TRBJ2-1|-
TGTGCCAGCAGCTTAGGCCTGGGTGAGCAGTTCTTC
CASSLGLGEQFF
>-|TRBV2|TRBJ1-2|-
TGTGCCAGCAGTGAAGCGCTTAGGGAACTAGTCGAAATGTATGGCTACACCTTC
CASSEALRELVEMYGYTF
>-|TRBV6-5|TRBJ2-2|-
TGTGCCAGCAGTTACTCCCAGGGTGGATGGACCGGGGAGCTGTTTTTT
CASSYSQGGWTGELFF
>-|TRBV7-9|TRBJ2-1|-
TGTGCCAGCAGCTTTCCGAGGGAGTACTACAATGAGCAGTTCTTC
CASSFPREYYNEQFF
>TRBD1|TRBV19|TRBJ2-1|few
TGTGCCAGTAGTATCGGGGACAGGGGGCGGAATGAGCAGTTCTTC
CASSIGDRGRNEQFF
>-|TRBV29-1|TRBJ2-3|-
TGCAGCGTTGATGGGCTAGTACAAGATACGCAGTATTTT
CSVDGLVQDTQYF
>-|TRBV28|TRBJ2-7|-
TGTGCCAGCACTGGGATCGGCGATGTGCACGAGCAGTACTTC
CASTGIGDVHEQYF
>-|TRBV5-1|TRBJ1-1|-
TGCGCCAGCAGCTGGGGGGAAGGGGGTACTGAAGCTTTCTTT
CASSWGEGGTEAFF
>-|TRBV30|TRBJ2-1|once
TGTGCCTGGAGTGTATTTTACAAGGTCGGTGAGCAGTTCTTC
CAWSVFYKVGEQFF
>-|TRBV7-6|TRBJ2-1|-
TGTGCCAGCAGCTTCCTGACGGATAACAATGAGCAGTTCTTC
CASSFLTDNNEQFF
>-|TRBV4-1|TRBJ2-2|-
TGCGCCAGCAGCCAGCTAGGGGACACCGGGGAGCTGTTTTTT
CASSQLGDTGELFF
>-|TRBV27|TRBJ2-7|-
TGTGCCAGCAGTCCATCGACGGGGAACTACGAGCAGTACTTC
CASSPSTGNYEQYF
>-|TRBV6-5|TRBJ2-7|once
TGTGCCAGCAGTTACTCACTTACTCATTCTTCCGAGCAGTACTTC
CASSYSLTHSSEQYF
>-|TRBV5-1|TRBJ2-3|-
TGCGCCAGCAGCTTGGTTACGGGGCTCACAGATACGCAGTATTTT
CASSLVTGLTDTQYF
>-|TRBV9|TRBJ1-2|-
TGTGCCAGCGCTCCTCTAACTACGGAATTCGGCTATGGCTACACCTTC
CASAPLTTEFGYGYTF
>TRBD1|TRBV27|TRBJ2-2|-
TGTGCCAGCAGTTGGACAGGGATAAACACCGGGGAGCTGTTTTTT
CASSWTGINTGELFF
>TRBD1|TRBV6-5|TRBJ2-1|once
TGTGCCAGCAGTTACCTCCGGACAGGGGAGCAGTTCTTC
CASSYLRTGEQFF
>-|TRBV29-1|TRBJ1-2|-
TGCAGCGTTGACTACCCCCAGGCTCGGACGTATGGCTACACCTTC
CSVDYPQARTYGYTF
>-|TRBV4-1|TRBJ1-2|-
TGCGCCAGCAGCCGCGATTTGACTCCTAGAACCTTC
CASSRDLTPRTF
>TRBD2|TRBV7-9|TRBJ2-7|once
TGTGCCAGCAGCCCAGCGGGGGAGCAGTACTTC
CASSPAGEQYF
>-|TRBV19|TRBJ2-2|-
TGTGCCAGTAGTATCGCCGGTTGGGGAATGAACACCGGGGAGCTGTTTTTT
CASSIAGWGMNTGELFF
>-|TRBV2|TRBJ2-1|-
TGTGCCAGCAGTTGGACGGAAATCTCCTACAATGAGCAGTTCTTC
CASSWTEISYNEQFF
>-|TRBV13|TRBJ1-6|once
TGTGCCAGCAGCTACCTGGGTTCACCCCTCCACTTT
CASSYLGSPLHF
>-|TRBV6-5|TRBJ1-1|-
TGTGCCAGCAGTTACTCGGTGGGCAACACTGAAGCTTTCTTT
CASSYSVGNTEAFF
>-|TRBV27|TRBJ1-4|medium-sized
TGTGCCAGCAGTTTGAGCCGAGGCCCCATAAATGAAAAACTGTTTTTT
CASSLSRGPINEKLFF
>-|TRBV14|TRBJ1-3|-
TGTGCCAGCAGCCAAGGGTATCCCGGCACCATATATTTT
CASSQGYPGTIYF
>-|TRBV27|TRBJ2-7|-
TGTGCCAGCAGGCCCGGACAGTCCTACGAGCAGTACTTC
CASRPGQSYEQYF
>TRBD1|TRBV7-9|TRBJ2-7|-
TGTGCCAGCAGCCGACAGGGGGCCGACGAGCAGTACTTC
CASSRQGADEQYF
>TRBD2|TRBV7-9|TRBJ2-7|-
TGTGCCAGCAGCTTATCGGGGGGGCTTTACGAGCAGTACTTC
CASSLSGGLYEQYF
>-|TRBV5-8|TRBJ2-7|once
TGTGCCAGCAGCTACAGCAGGGGTCTCTACGAGCAGTACTTC
CASSYSRGLYEQYF
>TRBD1|TRBV4-1|TRBJ2-7|-
TGCGCCAGCAGCCAACTAGGGGGCAGTATCTACGAGCAGTACTTC
CASSQLGGSIYEQYF